Listed below are T cell receptor beta chains from one sample, sequenced in a study of T cells in Graves' hyperthyroidism and ophthalmopathy. TCRdb used MiXCR to reprocess the multiplex PCR reads, holding one entry per CDR3 protein. The data contain about 500,000 distinct CDR3 sequences, roughly 18% of them seen just once; the ten biggest clones take up approximately 18%. The specimen was blood. Receptors originate from a woman between 18 and 30 years old with Graves' ophthalmopathy. Both conserved end residues are part of each CDR3. The D gene is left open where the match is weak. Rows may omit the clone size; those that give it use once, few, many or a size class.

TRBV2	TRBD1	many	TRBJ1-4	CASRSDRVEKLFF
TRBV28	NA	many	TRBJ1-1	CASSFGPEPLTEAFF
TRBV2	TRBD1	few	TRBJ2-7	CASLPDRVSSYEQYF
TRBV10-3	NA	few	TRBJ2-1	CAISTTQSSYNEQFF
TRBV5-1	NA	many	TRBJ1-2	CASSLGTGTFGSYTF
TRBV29-1	NA	few	TRBJ1-2	CSVATGDGYTF
TRBV29-1	NA	few	TRBJ1-2	CSVDWDLGYTF
TRBV7-8	NA	NA	TRBJ1-5	CASRFAGVGQPQHF
TRBV7-3	NA	few	TRBJ2-1	CASSLTTEDNEQFF
TRBV28	TRBD1	many	TRBJ2-7	CASSGQGYEQYF
TRBV27	TRBD2	many	TRBJ2-1	CASSLRASGGTSNEQFF
TRBV28	TRBD1	many	TRBJ2-1	CASGGQGINEQFF
TRBV4-3	TRBD2	few	TRBJ2-1	CASSQAKGLARSLYNEQFF
TRBV28	TRBD1	NA	TRBJ1-2	CASSRDSKEVWGYTF
TRBV7-8	TRBD2	few	TRBJ2-2	CASRLGGLRGELFF
TRBV3-1	TRBD1	few	TRBJ2-5	CASSHPDRDEETQYF
TRBV6-1	TRBD1	NA	TRBJ1-2	CASRLTGGRDGYTF
TRBV29-1	NA	few	TRBJ1-1	CSVDGQAPSAFF
TRBV2	TRBD1	many	TRBJ1-2	CASSEYRTGADYGYTF
TRBV6-1	NA	many	TRBJ1-1	CASSGRGINTEAFF
TRBV27	NA	NA	TRBJ2-7	CASRRGSQVPGEQYF
TRBV6-1	NA	few	TRBJ2-7	CASNRLGSGEQYF
TRBV20-1	NA	many	TRBJ2-5	CSARQGSGQTQYF
TRBV12-3/TRBV12-4	NA	many	TRBJ2-1	CASRETGNEQFF
TRBV7-8	TRBD2	many	TRBJ2-1	CASSSQAGGTYNEQFF
TRBV6-1	NA	many	TRBJ1-1	CASSSLQGVTEAFF
TRBV10-3	NA	few	TRBJ1-3	CAISGRGPGNTIYF
TRBV10-3	NA	NA	TRBJ1-2	CAISELGEASGYTF